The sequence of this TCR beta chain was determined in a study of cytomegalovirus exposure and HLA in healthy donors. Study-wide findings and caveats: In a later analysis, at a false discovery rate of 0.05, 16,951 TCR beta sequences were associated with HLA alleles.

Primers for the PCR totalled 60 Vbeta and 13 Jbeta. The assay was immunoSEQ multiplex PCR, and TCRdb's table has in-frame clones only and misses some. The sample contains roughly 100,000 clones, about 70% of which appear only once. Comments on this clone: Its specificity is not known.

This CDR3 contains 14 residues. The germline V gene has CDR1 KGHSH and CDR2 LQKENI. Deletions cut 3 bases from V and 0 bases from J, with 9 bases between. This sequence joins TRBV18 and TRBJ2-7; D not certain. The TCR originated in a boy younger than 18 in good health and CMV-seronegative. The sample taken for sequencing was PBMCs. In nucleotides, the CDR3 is TGTGCCAGCTCACCTGGCTTAAGCTCCTACGAGCAGTACTTC. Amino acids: CASSPGLSSYEQYF.